These 5 T cell receptor beta chains were all obtained from the same sample, sequenced in a study of OX40 agonist ivuxolimab in advanced cancers. Sequencing used immunoSEQ multiplex PCR; TCRdb keeps in-frame clones, though not all of them. The sample has fewer than 65,000 clones; around 84% are singletons. The sample in question was CD4+ or CD8+ T cells sorted from blood, obtained in a trial of the OX40 agonist ivuxolimab. These receptors all stem from an adult with an advanced solid tumor such as melanoma, head and neck, liver or kidney cancer.

The chain combines TRBV18 with TRBJ1-5; D is uncertain. Trimming left V 4 bases short and J 0 bases short, with 4 bases between. The germline gives CDR1 KGHSH, CDR2 LQKENI. The CDR3 is 13 residues long. CDR3 in DNA: TGTGCCAGCTCACTAACTAGCAATCAGCCCCAGCATTTT. Amino acid sequence: CASSLTSNQPQHF. The entire variable domain, with the rest obtained from reference TRBV18 and TRBJ1-5, is as follows: NAGVMQNPRHLVRRRGQEARLRCSPMKGHSHVYWYRQLPEEGLKFMVYLQKENIIDESGMPKERFSAEFPKEGPSILRIQQVVRGDSAAYFCASSLTSNQPQHFGDGTRLSIL.

The chain recombines TRBV19 with TRBJ1-5; the D is unclear. The CDR3 spans 13 residues. Trimming took off 5 bases at V and 3 bases at J, with 8 bases between the two ends. CDR1 is LNHDA, CDR2 SQIVND, per germline (reference sequence). The CDR3 nucleotides read TGTGCCAGTAGTCCGAACCTCAATCAGCCCCAGCATTTT. Translated, it gives CASSPNLNQPQHF.

This CDR3 is CASSLRGADTQYF. CDR3 nucleotide sequence: TGTGCCAGCAGCTTGAGGGGGGCAGATACGCAGTATTTT. The genes are TRBV5-4 and TRBJ2-3, with D possibly called TRBD1 or TRBD2 (6 bases each). The CDR3 sequence is 13 residues long. V was trimmed by 1 base and J by 4 bases, leaving 7 bases between them. In germline, CDR1 is SGHNT, CDR2 YYREEE (reference sequence).

CDR3 sequence reads: CASSVLAGGEETQYF. The DNA of the CDR3 is TGTGCCAGCAGTGTCCTAGCGGGGGGGGAAGAGACCCAGTACTTC. The chain is built from TRBV2 and TRBJ2-5; TRBD2 aligns across 12 bases. The CDR3 length is 15 residues. Germline CDR1 is SNHLY and CDR2 is FYNNEI. The V and J ends lost 4 bases and 3 bases, in that order; junction bases with no gene match: 3.

The chain is built from TRBV5-1 and TRBJ1-4; D ambiguous. Germline V lookup: CDR1 SGHRS, CDR2 YFSETQ. Trimming removed 7 bases at V and 2 bases at J, with 12 bases between. The CDR3 loop spans 14 amino acids. The CDR3 DNA sequence: TGCGCCAGCGGGTCGGAAGCCACTAATGAAAAACTGTTTTTT. It codes for CASGSEATNEKLFF.